The following is a T cell receptor (beta chain) sequence with its context. Its antigen is currently unknown. Overall study results and limits: Tumor memory CD4+ T cell TCR gene usage clustered with blood and lymph node memory CD4+ cells and lymph node naive CD4+ cells.

Full-length variable regions came from constant-region reverse primers plus semi-nested Nested Universal Primer A PCR. TCRdb reprocessed the 5' RACE reads via MiXCR and lists one record per CDR3 protein. The sample has approximately 58,000 distinct CDR3 sequences, more than 25% seen once. Tregs were sorted as CD4+CD25+CD127-/low cells. From germline, CDR1 is SNHLY and CDR2 FYNNEI. The CDR3 runs 14 residues. The J segment lost 4 bases and the V segment lost 6 bases, leaving 6 bases of the junction unmatched. This sequence joins TRBV2 and TRBJ1-1; 9 bases fit TRBD1. The receptor comes from a female donor with breast cancer. The source material was tumor-infiltrating Tregs sorted from the breast tumor. CDR3 sequence (DNA): TGTGCCAGCAGCCAACAGGGGGCGAGCACTGAAGCTTTCTTT. The encoded protein is CASSQQGASTEAFF.